This T cell receptor (beta chain) was retrieved from a study of T cells in Graves' hyperthyroidism and ophthalmopathy. There were TCR beta CDR3 regions amplified from RNA transcripts. TCR CDR3 regions were first amplified by RT-PCR with HTBI primers. TCRdb ran MiXCR on the multiplex PCR reads and lists one entry per CDR3 protein. The sample consists of 500,000 to 600,000 distinct CDR3 sequences, about a sixth of them appearing once. This clonotype has at least ten counts. The sequenced sample consisted of blood. This TCR was recovered from a woman between 18 and 30 years old with Graves' hyperthyroidism.

CDR3 sequence reads: CSARDPGTSTDTQYF. CDR3 nucleotides: TGCAGTGCTAGAGACCCAGGGACTAGCACAGATACGCAGTATTTT. V is TRBV20-1 and J is TRBJ2-3; maybe TRBD2 (6 bases). Germline lookup yields CDR1 DFQATT and CDR2 SNEGSKA (reference sequence). Trimming removed 0 bases from V and 0 bases from J, with 10 bases in between. The CDR3 covers 15 residues.